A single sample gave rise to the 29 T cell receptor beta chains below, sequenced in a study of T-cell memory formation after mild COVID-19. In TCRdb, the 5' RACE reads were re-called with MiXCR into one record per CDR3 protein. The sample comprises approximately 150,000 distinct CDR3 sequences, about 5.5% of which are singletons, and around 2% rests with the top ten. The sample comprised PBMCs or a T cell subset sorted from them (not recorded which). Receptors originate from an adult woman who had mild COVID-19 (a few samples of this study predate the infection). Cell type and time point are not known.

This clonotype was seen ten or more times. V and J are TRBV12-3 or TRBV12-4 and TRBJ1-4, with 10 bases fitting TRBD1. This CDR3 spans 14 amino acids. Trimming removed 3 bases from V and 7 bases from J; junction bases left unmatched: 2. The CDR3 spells CASSLRTGGEKLFF. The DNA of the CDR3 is TGTGCCAGCAGTTTGAGGACAGGGGGTGAAAAACTGTTTTTT.

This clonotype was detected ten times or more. As DNA, the CDR3 is TGCGCCAGCAGCACGGAGACAGGGTTTCCACCCCTCCACTTT. Protein: CASSTETGFPPLHF. The chain joins TRBV5-1 to TRBJ1-6, with TRBD1 matching over 7 bases. Germline CDR1 reads SGHRS; CDR2 reads YFSETQ. The length of the CDR3 is 14 residues. The V and J ends lost 4 bases and 11 bases, in that order; junction bases with no gene match: 9. Variable domain in full (rest from reference TRBV5-1 and TRBJ1-6): KAGVTQTPRYLIKTRGQQVTLSCSPISGHRSVSWYQQTPGQGLQFLFEYFSETQRNKGNFPGRFSGRQFSNSRSEMNVSTLELGDSALYLCASSTETGFPPLHFGNGTRLTVT.

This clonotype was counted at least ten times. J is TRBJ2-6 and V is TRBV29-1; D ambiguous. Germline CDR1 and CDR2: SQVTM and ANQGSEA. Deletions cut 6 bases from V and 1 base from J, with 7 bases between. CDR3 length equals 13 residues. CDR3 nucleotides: TGCAGCGTGCAGCCTTCTGGGGCCAACGTCCTGACTTTC. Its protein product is CSVQPSGANVLTF.

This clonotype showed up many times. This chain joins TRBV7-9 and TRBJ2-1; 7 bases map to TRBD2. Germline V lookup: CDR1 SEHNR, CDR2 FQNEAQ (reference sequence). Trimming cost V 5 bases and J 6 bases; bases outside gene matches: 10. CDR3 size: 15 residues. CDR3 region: CASSPPGGRGNEQFF. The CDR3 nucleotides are TGTGCCAGCAGCCCTCCGGGCGGGAGAGGCAATGAGCAGTTCTTC.

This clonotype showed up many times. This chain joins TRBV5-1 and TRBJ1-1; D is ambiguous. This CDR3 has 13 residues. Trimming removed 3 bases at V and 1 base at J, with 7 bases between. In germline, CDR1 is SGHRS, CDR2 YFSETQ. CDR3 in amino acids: CASSSRRNTEAFF. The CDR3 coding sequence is TGCGCCAGCAGCTCCAGACGGAACACTGAAGCTTTCTTT.

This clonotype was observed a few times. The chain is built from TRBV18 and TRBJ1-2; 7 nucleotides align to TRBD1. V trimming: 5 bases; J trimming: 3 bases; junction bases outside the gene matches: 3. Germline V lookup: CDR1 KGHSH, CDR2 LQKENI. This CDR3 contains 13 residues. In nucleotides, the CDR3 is TGTGCCAGCTCAACTCAGGGGGACTATGGCTACACCTTC. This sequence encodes CASSTQGDYGYTF.

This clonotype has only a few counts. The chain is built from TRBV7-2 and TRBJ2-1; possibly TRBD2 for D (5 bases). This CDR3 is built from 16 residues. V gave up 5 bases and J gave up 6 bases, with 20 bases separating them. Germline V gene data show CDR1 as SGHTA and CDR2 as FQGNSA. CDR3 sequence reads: CASSLLGILGGNEQFF. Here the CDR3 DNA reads TGTGCCAGCAGCCTTCTCGGGATCCTAGGAGGCAATGAGCAGTTCTTC.

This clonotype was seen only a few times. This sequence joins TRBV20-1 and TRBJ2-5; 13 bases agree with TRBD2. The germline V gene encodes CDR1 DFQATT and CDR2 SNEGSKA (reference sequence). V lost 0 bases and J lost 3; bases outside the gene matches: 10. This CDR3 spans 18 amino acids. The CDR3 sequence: CSARDLLWTSGSEETQYF. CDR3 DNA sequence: TGCAGTGCTAGAGATCTCCTTTGGACTAGCGGGAGCGAAGAGACCCAGTACTTC.

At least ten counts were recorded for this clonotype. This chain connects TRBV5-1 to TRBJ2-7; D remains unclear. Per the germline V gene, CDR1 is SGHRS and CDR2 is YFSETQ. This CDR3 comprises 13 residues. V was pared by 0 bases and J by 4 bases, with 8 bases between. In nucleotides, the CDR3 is TGCGCCAGCAGCTTGGACAGAGCATACGAGCAGTACTTC. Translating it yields CASSLDRAYEQYF.

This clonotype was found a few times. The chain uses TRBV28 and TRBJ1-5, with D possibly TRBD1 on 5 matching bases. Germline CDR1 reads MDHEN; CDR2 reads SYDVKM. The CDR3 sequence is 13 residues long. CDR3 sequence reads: CAGGGKSNQPQHF. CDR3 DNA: TGTGCGGGGGGAGGCAAGTCAAATCAGCCCCAGCATTTT.

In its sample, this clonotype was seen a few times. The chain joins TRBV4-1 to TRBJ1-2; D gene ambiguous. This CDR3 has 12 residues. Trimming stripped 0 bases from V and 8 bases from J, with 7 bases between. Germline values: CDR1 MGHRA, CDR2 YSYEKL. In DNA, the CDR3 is TGCGCCAGCAGCCAAGATGTGGGGGGCTACACCTTC. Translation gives CASSQDVGGYTF.

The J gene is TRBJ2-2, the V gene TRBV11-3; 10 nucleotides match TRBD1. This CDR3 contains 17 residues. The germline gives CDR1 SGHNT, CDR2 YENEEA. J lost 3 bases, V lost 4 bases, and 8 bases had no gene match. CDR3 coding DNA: TGTGCCAGCAGCTACTCGGGACAGGGGTTTGACACCGGGGAGCTGTTTTTT. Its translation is CASSYSGQGFDTGELFF.

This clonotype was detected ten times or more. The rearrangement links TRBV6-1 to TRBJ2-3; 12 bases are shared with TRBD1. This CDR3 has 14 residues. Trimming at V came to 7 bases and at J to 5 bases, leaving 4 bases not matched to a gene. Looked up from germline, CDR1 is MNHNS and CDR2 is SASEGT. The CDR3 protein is CASTRDRGQDTQYF. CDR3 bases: TGTGCCAGCACCCGGGACAGGGGGCAAGATACGCAGTATTTT.

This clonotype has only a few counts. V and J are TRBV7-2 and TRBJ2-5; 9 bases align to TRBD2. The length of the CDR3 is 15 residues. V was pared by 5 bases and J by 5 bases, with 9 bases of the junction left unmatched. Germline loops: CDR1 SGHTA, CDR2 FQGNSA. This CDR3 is CASSRTGTSWETQYF. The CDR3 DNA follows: TGTGCCAGCAGCCGGACCGGGACTAGCTGGGAGACCCAGTACTTC.

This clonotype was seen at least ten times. The CDR3 spells CASRAGTEVSGNEQFF. The DNA of the CDR3 is TGTGCCAGCAGAGCCGGGACTGAGGTTTCGGGCAATGAGCAGTTCTTC. The chain uses TRBV6-2 or TRBV6-3 and TRBJ2-1, with D possibly being TRBD2 (6 bases). Germline CDR1 reads MNHEY; CDR2 reads SVGEGT. CDR3 length: 16 amino acids. Trimming shortened V by 6 bases and J by 6 bases, and 21 bases separated the two germline ends.

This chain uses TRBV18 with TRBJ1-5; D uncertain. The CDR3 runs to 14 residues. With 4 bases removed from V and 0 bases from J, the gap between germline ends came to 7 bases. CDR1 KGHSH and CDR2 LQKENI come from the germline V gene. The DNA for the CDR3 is TGTGCCAGCTCACAGGGTAATAGCAATCAGCCCCAGCATTTT. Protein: CASSQGNSNQPQHF.

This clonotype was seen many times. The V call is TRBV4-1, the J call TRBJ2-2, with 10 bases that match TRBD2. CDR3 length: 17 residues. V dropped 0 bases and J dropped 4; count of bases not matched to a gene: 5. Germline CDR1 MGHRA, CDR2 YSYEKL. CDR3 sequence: CASSQESGLASTGELFF. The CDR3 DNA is TGCGCCAGCAGCCAAGAGTCGGGACTAGCGAGCACCGGGGAGCTGTTTTTT.

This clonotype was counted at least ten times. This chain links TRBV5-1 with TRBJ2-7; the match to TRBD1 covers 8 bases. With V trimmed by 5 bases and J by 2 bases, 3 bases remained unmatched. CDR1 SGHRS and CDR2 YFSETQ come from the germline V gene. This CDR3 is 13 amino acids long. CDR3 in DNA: TGCGCCAGCAGGGGACAGGTTACCTACGAGCAGTACTTC. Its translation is CASRGQVTYEQYF.

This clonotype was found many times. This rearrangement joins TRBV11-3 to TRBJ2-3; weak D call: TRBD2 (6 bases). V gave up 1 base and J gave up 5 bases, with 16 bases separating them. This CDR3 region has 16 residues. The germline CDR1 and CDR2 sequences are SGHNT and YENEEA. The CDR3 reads CASSLGLAGRQDTQYF. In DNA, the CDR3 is TGTGCCAGCAGCTTAGGACTGGCCGGGAGACAAGATACGCAGTATTTT.

The CDR3 DNA follows: TGCGCCAGCAGCCAGATACAGGGTTCGGACTACGAGCAGTACTTC. As protein: CASSQIQGSDYEQYF. V gene TRBV4-1 combines with J gene TRBJ2-7; maybe TRBD1 (6 bases). Trimming removed 3 bases from V and 3 bases from J, with 15 bases in between. This CDR3 contains 15 residues. Germline CDR1 is MGHRA and CDR2 is YSYEKL.

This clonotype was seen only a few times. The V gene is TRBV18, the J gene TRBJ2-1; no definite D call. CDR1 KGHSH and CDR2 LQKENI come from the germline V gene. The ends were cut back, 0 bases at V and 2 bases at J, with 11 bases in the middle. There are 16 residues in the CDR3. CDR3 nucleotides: TGTGCCAGCTCACCACCTAAGCGCACCCCCTACAATGAGCAGTTCTTC. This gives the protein CASSPPKRTPYNEQFF.

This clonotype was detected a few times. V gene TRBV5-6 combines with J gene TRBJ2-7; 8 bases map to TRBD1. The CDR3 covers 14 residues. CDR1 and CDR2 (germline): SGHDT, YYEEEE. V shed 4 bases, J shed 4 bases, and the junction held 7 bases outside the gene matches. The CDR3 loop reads CASSIGTGVYEQYF. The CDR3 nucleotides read TGTGCCAGCAGCATAGGGACAGGTGTGTACGAGCAGTACTTC.

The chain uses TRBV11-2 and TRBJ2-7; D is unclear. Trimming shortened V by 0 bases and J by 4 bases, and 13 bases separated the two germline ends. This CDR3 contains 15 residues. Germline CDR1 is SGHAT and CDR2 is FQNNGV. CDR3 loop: CASSLDAPGLYEQYF. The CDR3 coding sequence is TGTGCCAGCAGCTTAGATGCGCCAGGATTATACGAGCAGTACTTC.

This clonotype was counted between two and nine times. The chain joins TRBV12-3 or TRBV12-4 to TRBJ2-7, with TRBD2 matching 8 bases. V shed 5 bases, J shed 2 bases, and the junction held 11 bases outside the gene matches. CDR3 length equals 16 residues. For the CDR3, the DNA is TGTGCCAGCAGTCCACCAAAGAGCGGGGGCCCCTACGAGCAGTACTTC. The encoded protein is CASSPPKSGGPYEQYF.

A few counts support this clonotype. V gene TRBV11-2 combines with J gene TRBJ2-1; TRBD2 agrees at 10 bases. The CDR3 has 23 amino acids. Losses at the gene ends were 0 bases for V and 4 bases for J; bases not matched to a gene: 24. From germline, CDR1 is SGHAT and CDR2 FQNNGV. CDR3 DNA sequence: TGTGCCAGCAGCTTAGATCGGTCCCCCGGGCTAGCGGGAGAGCGGGTGGGGTACAATGAGCAGTTCTTC. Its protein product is CASSLDRSPGLAGERVGYNEQFF.

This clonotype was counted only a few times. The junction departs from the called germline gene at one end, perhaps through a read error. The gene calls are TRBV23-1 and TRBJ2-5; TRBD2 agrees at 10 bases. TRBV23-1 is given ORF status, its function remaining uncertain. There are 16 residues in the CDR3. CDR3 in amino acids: CASSQWTSGIGETQYF. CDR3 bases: TGCGCCAGCAGCCAATGGACTAGCGGTATAGGGGAGACCCAGTACTTC.

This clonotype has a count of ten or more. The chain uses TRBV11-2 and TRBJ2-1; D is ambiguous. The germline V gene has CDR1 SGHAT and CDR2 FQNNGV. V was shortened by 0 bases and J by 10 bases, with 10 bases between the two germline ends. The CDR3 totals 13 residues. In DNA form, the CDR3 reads TGTGCCAGCAGCTTAGAAGCGCTGAGCGAGCAGTTCTTC. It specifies CASSLEALSEQFF.

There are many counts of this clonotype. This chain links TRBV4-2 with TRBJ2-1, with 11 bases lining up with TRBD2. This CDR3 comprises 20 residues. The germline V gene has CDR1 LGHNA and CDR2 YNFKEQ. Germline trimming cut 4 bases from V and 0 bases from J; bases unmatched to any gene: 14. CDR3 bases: TGTGCCAGCAGCCGTCGACTAGCGGGACCTACGGGGGGCTCCTACAATGAGCAGTTCTTC. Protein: CASSRRLAGPTGGSYNEQFF.

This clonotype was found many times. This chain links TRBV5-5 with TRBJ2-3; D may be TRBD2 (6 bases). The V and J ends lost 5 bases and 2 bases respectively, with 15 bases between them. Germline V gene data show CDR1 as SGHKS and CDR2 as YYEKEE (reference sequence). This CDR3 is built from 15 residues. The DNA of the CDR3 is TGTGCCAGCAGTTATAGCGGCCTCAACACAGATACGCAGTATTTT. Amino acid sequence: CASSYSGLNTDTQYF.